Here is one TCR beta chain with its context. Its antigen is currently unknown. Random hexamers were used to reverse transcribe an amount of about 0.45 to 1 ug RNA. Amplification of the TCR beta CDR3 was carried out by immunoSEQ multiplex PCR, which spanned a total of 54 Vbeta and 13 Jbeta segments. A single record per CDR3 protein comes from TCRdb applying MiXCR to the immunoSEQ multiplex PCR reads. The sample records about 440,000 distinct CDR3 sequences, 75% to 90% being singletons. TCR beta sequences were obtained from blood CD8+ and CD4+ T cells. The patients serving as multiple sclerosis controls were treatment-naive. They had stable or active relapsing-remitting disease and fulfilled revised McDonald criteria. The CDR3 length is 15 residues. After removal of 4 bases from V and 1 base from J, the junction contained 6 bases not matched to a gene. Germline V gene lookup returns CDR1 LNHNV and CDR2 YYDKDF (reference sequence).

This specimen comes from a study of CD8 T cells in Susac syndrome. Findings and limits, study-wide: The TCR sequencing and HLA analysis in the study involved a relatively small number of individuals, as the study acknowledged.

Sequencing used CD8+ T cells from PBMCs. This receptor was taken from a human donor with multiple sclerosis. The chain couples TRBV15 to TRBJ1-2; 7 nucleotides line up with TRBD1. CDR3 protein: CATSMTNRGNYGYTF. DNA of the CDR3: TGTGCCACCAGCATGACGAACAGGGGTAACTATGGCTACACCTTC.